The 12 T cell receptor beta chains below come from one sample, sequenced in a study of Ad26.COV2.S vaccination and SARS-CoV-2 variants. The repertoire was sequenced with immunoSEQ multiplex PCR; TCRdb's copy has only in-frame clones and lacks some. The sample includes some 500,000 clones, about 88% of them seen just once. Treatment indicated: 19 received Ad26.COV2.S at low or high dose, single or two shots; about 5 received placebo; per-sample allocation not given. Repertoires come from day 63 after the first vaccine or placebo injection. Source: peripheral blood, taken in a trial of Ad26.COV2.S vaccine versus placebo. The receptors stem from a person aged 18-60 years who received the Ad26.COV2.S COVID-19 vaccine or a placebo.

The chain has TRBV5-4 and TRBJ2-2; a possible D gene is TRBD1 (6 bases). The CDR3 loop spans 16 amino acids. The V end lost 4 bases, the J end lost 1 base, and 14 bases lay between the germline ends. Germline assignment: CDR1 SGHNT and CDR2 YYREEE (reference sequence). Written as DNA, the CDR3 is TGTGCCAGCAGCCCATACAAGGGGGTGAACACCGGGGAGCTGTTTTTT. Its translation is CASSPYKGVNTGELFF.

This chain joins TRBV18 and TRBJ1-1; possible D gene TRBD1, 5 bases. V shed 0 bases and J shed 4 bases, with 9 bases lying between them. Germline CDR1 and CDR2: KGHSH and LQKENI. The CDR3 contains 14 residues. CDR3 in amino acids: CASSPPGQGTEAFF. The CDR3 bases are TGTGCCAGCTCACCACCAGGGCAGGGCACTGAAGCTTTCTTT.

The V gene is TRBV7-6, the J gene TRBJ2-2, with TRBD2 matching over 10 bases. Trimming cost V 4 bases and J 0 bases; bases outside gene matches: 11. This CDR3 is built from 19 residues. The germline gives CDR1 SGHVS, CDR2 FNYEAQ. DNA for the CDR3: TGTGCCAGCAGCTCGGAACTAGCGGGACTACTCGCGAACACCGGGGAGCTGTTTTTT. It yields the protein CASSSELAGLLANTGELFF.

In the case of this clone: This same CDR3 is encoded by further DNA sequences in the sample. CDR3 sequence: CASSPTGGYGYTF. The DNA of the CDR3 is TGTGCCAGCAGCCCGACAGGGGGCTATGGCTACACCTTC. This chain uses TRBV7-2 with TRBJ1-2; 9 bases match TRBD1. The CDR3 is 13 amino acids. The germline CDR1 and CDR2 sequences are SGHTA and FQGNSA. J was trimmed by 4 bases and V by 5 bases; bases with no gene match: 2.

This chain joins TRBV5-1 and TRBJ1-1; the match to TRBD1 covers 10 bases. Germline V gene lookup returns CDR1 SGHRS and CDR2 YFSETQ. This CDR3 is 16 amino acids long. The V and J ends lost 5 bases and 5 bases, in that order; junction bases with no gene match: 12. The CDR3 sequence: CASRVTGQGLVTEAFF. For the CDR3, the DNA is TGCGCCAGCAGGGTCACGGGACAGGGGTTAGTAACTGAAGCTTTCTTT.

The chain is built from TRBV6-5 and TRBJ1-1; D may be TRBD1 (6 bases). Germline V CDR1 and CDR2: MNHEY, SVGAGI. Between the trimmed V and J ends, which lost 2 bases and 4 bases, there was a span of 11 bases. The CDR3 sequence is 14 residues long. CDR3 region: CASSYPGDGTEAFF. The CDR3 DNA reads TGTGCCAGCAGTTACCCAGGGGACGGCACTGAAGCTTTCTTT.

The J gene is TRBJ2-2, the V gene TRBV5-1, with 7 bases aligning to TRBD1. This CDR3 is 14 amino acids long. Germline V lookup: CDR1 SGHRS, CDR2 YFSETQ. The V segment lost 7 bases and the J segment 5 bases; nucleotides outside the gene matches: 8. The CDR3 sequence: CASGDSWITGELFF. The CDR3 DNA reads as TGCGCCAGCGGGGACAGCTGGATAACCGGGGAGCTGTTTTTT.

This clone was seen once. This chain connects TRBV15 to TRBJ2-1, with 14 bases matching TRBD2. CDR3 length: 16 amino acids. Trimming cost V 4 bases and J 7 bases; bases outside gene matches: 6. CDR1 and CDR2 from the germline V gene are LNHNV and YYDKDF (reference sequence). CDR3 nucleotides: TGTGCCACCAGCATTGGGACTAGCGGGAGTGGAAATGAGCAGTTCTTC. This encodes CATSIGTSGSGNEQFF. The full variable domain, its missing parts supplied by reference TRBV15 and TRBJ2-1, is DAMVIQNPRYQVTQFGKPVTLSCSQTLNHNVMYWYQQKSSQAPKLLFHYYDKDFNNEADTPDNFQSRRPNTSFCFLDIRSPGLGDTAMYLCATSIGTSGSGNEQFFGPGTRLTVL.

CDR3 protein: CATSRDLQADTQYF. CDR3 coding DNA: TGTGCCACCAGCAGAGATTTGCAGGCAGATACGCAGTATTTT. The chain uses TRBV15 and TRBJ2-3; no reliable D call. CDR1 is LNHNV, CDR2 YYDKDF, per germline (reference sequence). The V and J ends lost 0 bases and 4 bases respectively, with 8 bases between them. The CDR3 loop spans 14 amino acids.

CDR3 DNA sequence: TGTGCCAGCAGCCCCCTGGGGGGGAACACTGAAGCTTTCTTT. Translated, it gives CASSPLGGNTEAFF. This rearrangement joins TRBV14 to TRBJ1-1; tentatively, D is TRBD1 (5 bases). Per germline, CDR1 SGHDN and CDR2 FVKESK. Trimming took off 4 bases at V and 1 base at J, with 10 bases between the two ends. The CDR3 runs 14 residues.

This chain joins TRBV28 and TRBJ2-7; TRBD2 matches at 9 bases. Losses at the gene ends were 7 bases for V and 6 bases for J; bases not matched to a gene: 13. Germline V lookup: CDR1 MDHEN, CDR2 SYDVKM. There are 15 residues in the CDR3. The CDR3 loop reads CASTAYPGLASEQYF. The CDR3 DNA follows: TGTGCCAGCACCGCCTATCCGGGACTAGCCTCCGAGCAGTACTTC.

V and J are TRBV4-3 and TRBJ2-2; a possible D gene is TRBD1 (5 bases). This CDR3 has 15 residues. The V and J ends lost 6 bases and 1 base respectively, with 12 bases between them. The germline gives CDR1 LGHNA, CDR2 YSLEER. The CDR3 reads CASSLRALNTGELFF. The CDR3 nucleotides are TGCGCCAGCAGTCTCAGGGCCCTGAACACCGGGGAGCTGTTTTTT.